Shown below are 3 T cell receptor beta chains from a single sample sequenced in a study of Tregs in tolerant kidney transplant recipients. TCRdb's table, derived via immunoSEQ multiplex PCR, lists solely in-frame clones and lacks some. The table records tens of thousands of clones, 84% of them present only once. Material: CD4+ T cells from blood. These receptors were obtained from a human donor in good health.

Written as DNA, the CDR3 is TGTGCCAGCAGCCCCCAGACTAGCGGGAGAGGCCTTGAGAACAATGAGCAGTTCTTC. Its protein is CASSPQTSGRGLENNEQFF. The chain has TRBV7-3 and TRBJ2-1; 12 positions agree with TRBD2. Germline V gene sequence: CDR1 SGHTA, CDR2 FQGTGA. With 5 bases clipped from V and 5 bases from J, the junction kept 16 bases outside the gene matches. The CDR3 runs 19 residues.

V usage is TRBV4-3 and J usage is TRBJ2-1, with TRBD2 matching over 11 bases. In germline, CDR1 is LGHNA, CDR2 YSLEER. The CDR3 contains 15 residues. V dropped 2 bases and J dropped 6; count of bases not matched to a gene: 3. CDR3 amino acids: CASSQTGLAGNEQFF. The CDR3 nucleotides are TGCGCCAGCAGCCAAACCGGACTAGCGGGCAATGAGCAGTTCTTC.

The genes are TRBV19 and TRBJ2-7; D is undetermined. V was clipped by 5 bases and J by 4 bases, with 6 bases between them. The CDR3 sequence is 11 residues long. Germline V CDR1 and CDR2: LNHDA, SQIVND (reference sequence). CDR3: CASSYMYEQYF. CDR3 nucleotide sequence: TGTGCCAGTAGTTATATGTACGAGCAGTACTTC.